This paragraph covers one TCR beta chain sequence. This entry is derived from a study of cytomegalovirus exposure and HLA in healthy donors. Both 60 Vbeta primers and 13 Jbeta primers went into the PCR. The table came from immunoSEQ multiplex PCR; TCRdb's copy has only in-frame clones and leaves some out. There are about 160,000 clones in the sample; around 80% occur only once, and around 4% lies in the top ten. V was trimmed by 6 bases and J by 1 base, leaving 6 bases between them. The CDR3 contains 12 residues. CDR1 and CDR2 from the germline V gene are MNHEY and SVGAGI. The sequenced material came from PBMCs. The rearrangement uses TRBV6-5 and TRBJ2-5; no firm D call. The clonotype was recovered from a man in his forties in good health and CMV-seronegative. CDR3 loop: CASSASQETQYF. The CDR3, as DNA: TGTGCCAGCAGCGCCAGCCAAGAGACCCAGTACTTC.